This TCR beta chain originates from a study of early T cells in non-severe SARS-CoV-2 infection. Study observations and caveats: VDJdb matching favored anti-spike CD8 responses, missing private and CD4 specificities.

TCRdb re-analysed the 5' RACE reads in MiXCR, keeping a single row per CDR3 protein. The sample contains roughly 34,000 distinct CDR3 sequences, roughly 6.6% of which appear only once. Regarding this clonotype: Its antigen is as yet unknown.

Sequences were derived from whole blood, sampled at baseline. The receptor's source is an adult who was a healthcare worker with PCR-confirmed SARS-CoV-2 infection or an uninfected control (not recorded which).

This chain's CDR3 is CAISERQQNTEAFF. The CDR3, as DNA: TGTGCCATCAGTGAGCGACAGCAGAACACTGAAGCTTTCTTT. The rearrangement links TRBV10-3 to TRBJ1-1; a weak D match, TRBD1 (5 bases). The CDR3 covers 14 residues. Germline CDR1 reads ENHRY; CDR2 reads SYGVKD. Trimming took 2 bases from V and 1 from J, leaving 8 bases between them.